The 15 T cell receptor beta chains given below trace back to one sample, sequenced in a study of OX40 agonist ivuxolimab in advanced cancers. Libraries were constructed by the immunoSEQ multiplex PCR assay. The table comes from immuneACCESS by way of TCRdb, which keeps in-frame sequences with V and J called. Part of the clones is missing from these tables; in studies checked, under half for an unresolved V gene and the rest for unknown reasons. This sample lists 77,000 or so clones; roughly 80% were detected once. The top ten clonotypes cover approximately 5% of the sample. Sequenced material: CD4+ or CD8+ T cells sorted from blood, taken in a trial of the OX40 agonist ivuxolimab. These receptors were collected from an adult with an advanced solid tumor such as melanoma, head and neck, liver or kidney cancer.

This chain uses TRBV19 with TRBJ1-1; D ambiguous. Germline assignment: CDR1 LNHDA and CDR2 SQIVND (reference sequence). The CDR3 length is 14 residues. The germline V and J ends were trimmed by 8 bases and 1 base, with 14 bases remaining between them. CDR3 amino acids: CASAAPHRNTEAFF. The CDR3 nucleotides read TGTGCCAGTGCCGCCCCCCACAGGAACACTGAAGCTTTCTTT.

The rearrangement links TRBV7-9 to TRBJ2-3; D may be TRBD2 (5 bases). The CDR3 sequence is 15 residues long. Germline V gene data show CDR1 as SEHNR and CDR2 as FQNEAQ (reference sequence). With 1 base removed from V and 2 bases from J, the gap between germline ends came to 10 bases. CDR3 nucleotides: TGTGCCAGCAGCTTAGGTTGGACTTACACAGATACGCAGTATTTT. Amino acid sequence: CASSLGWTYTDTQYF.

The J gene is TRBJ1-3, the V gene TRBV5-1; no clear D. Deletions cut 4 bases from V and 0 bases from J, with 14 bases between. Germline lookup yields CDR1 SGHRS and CDR2 YFSETQ. The CDR3 spans 16 residues. The CDR3 DNA follows: TGCGCCAGCAGCCCGACCGGACTTAGCTCTGGAAACACCATATATTTT. This encodes CASSPTGLSSGNTIYF. Supplemented by reference TRBV5-1 and TRBJ1-3, the full variable domain reads KAGVTQTPRYLIKTRGQQVTLSCSPISGHRSVSWYQQTPGQGLQFLFEYFSETQRNKGNFPGRFSGRQFSNSRSEMNVSTLELGDSALYLCASSPTGLSSGNTIYFGEGSWLTVV.

The chain carries TRBV5-1 and TRBJ1-4, with 8 nucleotides matching TRBD1. Trimming at V came to 3 bases and at J to 7 bases, leaving 5 bases not matched to a gene. Per germline, CDR1 SGHRS and CDR2 YFSETQ. This CDR3 spans 14 amino acids. The chain's CDR3 is CASSSTGDGEKLFF. In nucleotides, the CDR3 is TGCGCCAGCAGCTCGACAGGGGATGGTGAAAAACTGTTTTTT.

The V and J genes are TRBV6-6 and TRBJ1-2, with D possibly TRBD1 on 6 matching bases. The CDR3 runs to 13 residues. V gave up 5 bases and J gave up 7 bases, with 14 bases separating them. CDR1 is MNHNY and CDR2 is SVGAGI in the germline V gene (reference sequence). In DNA, the CDR3 is TGTGCCAGCAGTCCCCAAGGACAGTCTGGCTACACCTTC. It yields the protein CASSPQGQSGYTF.

Here the CDR3 DNA reads TGTGCCAGCAGTGGCGGACCCTCCAACATTCAGTACTTC. Translated, it gives CASSGGPSNIQYF. This chain connects TRBV2 to TRBJ2-4; D is unresolved. From germline, CDR1 is SNHLY and CDR2 FYNNEI. This CDR3 region has 13 residues. V lost 4 bases and J 7 bases, leaving 11 bases between the germline ends.

The chain uses TRBV19 and TRBJ1-6, with D hard to call. Germline V gives CDR1 LNHDA, CDR2 SQIVND (reference sequence). Trimming stripped 0 bases from V and 7 bases from J, with 13 bases between. This CDR3 contains 16 residues. CDR3 sequence: CASSIDRPRGNSPLHF. The CDR3 nucleotides are TGTGCCAGTAGTATAGATCGGCCTCGGGGAAATTCACCCCTCCACTTT.

This chain links TRBV5-4 with TRBJ2-1, with 8 bases that match TRBD1. J lost 4 bases, V lost 2 bases, and 11 bases had no gene match. CDR3 size: 17 residues. Germline lookup yields CDR1 SGHNT and CDR2 YYREEE (reference sequence). CDR3 region: CASSLQGGGGIYNEQFF. In DNA form, the CDR3 reads TGTGCCAGCAGCTTACAGGGGGGAGGCGGGATATACAATGAGCAGTTCTTC.

This rearrangement joins TRBV10-2 to TRBJ2-7; D gene unclear. Germline V gene sequence: CDR1 WSHSY, CDR2 SAAADI. The ends were cut back, 6 bases at V and 0 bases at J, with 6 bases in the middle. This CDR3 has 12 residues. CDR3 loop: CASSPSSYEQYF. Here the CDR3 DNA reads TGCGCCAGCAGCCCCAGCTCCTACGAGCAGTACTTC.

In regard to this clone: Other DNA sequences from this sample encode an identical CDR3 as well. The chain links TRBV7-9 to TRBJ1-5, with D perhaps TRBD1 (5 bases). V was trimmed by 1 base and J by 5 bases, leaving 15 bases between them. The germline CDR1 and CDR2 sequences are SEHNR and FQNEAQ (reference sequence). This CDR3 contains 16 residues. The CDR3 sequence is CASSLVGRGFHQPQHF. In nucleotides, the CDR3 is TGTGCCAGCAGCTTAGTCGGAAGGGGTTTCCATCAGCCCCAGCATTTT.

J is TRBJ2-2 and V is TRBV6-5; 11 positions agree with TRBD2. CDR1 and CDR2 from the germline V gene are MNHEY and SVGAGI. Trimming took 6 bases from V and 9 from J; bases not matched to a gene: 6. The CDR3 contains 14 residues. CDR3 coding DNA: TGTGCCAGCAGCCTCGGACTAGCGGGTAGGGAGCTGTTTTTT. Its translation: CASSLGLAGRELFF.

This clone was counted only a few times. V gene TRBV4-1 combines with J gene TRBJ2-6; TRBD1 matches at 7 bases. The length of the CDR3 is 16 residues. Trimming cost V 0 bases and J 1 base; bases outside gene matches: 0. Germline V gene lookup returns CDR1 MGHRA and CDR2 YSYEKL. The chain's CDR3 is CASSQDRGSGANVLTF. The CDR3 DNA sequence: TGCGCCAGCAGCCAAGACAGGGGGTCTGGGGCCAACGTCCTGACTTTC.

The chain carries TRBV6-1 and TRBJ2-7, with D possibly called TRBD1 or TRBD2 (6 bases each). Germline V gene sequence: CDR1 MNHNS, CDR2 SASEGT. Trimming removed 1 base from V and 3 bases from J, with 13 bases in between. The CDR3 is 15 amino acids. The CDR3 loop reads CASSEVWGAHYEQYF. The CDR3 DNA reads TGTGCCAGCAGTGAAGTCTGGGGGGCTCACTACGAGCAGTACTTC.

The chain employs TRBV27 and TRBJ1-3; no clear D. V gave up 6 bases and J gave up 0 bases, with 9 bases separating them. The CDR3 has 14 residues. CDR1 is MNHEY and CDR2 is SMNVEV in the germline V gene (reference sequence). The CDR3 loop reads CASRYRASGNTIYF. CDR3 sequence (DNA): TGTGCCAGCAGGTACAGAGCCTCTGGAAACACCATATATTTT.

The table lists this clone with a count of one. The genes are TRBV5-1 and TRBJ1-1; no clear D. The germline V gene encodes CDR1 SGHRS and CDR2 YFSETQ. The CDR3 sequence is 16 residues long. V was trimmed by 2 bases and J by 0 bases, leaving 14 bases between them. DNA of the CDR3: TGCGCCAGCAGCTTAGACCGCAGGAGCATGAACACTGAAGCTTTCTTT. Its translation is CASSLDRRSMNTEAFF.